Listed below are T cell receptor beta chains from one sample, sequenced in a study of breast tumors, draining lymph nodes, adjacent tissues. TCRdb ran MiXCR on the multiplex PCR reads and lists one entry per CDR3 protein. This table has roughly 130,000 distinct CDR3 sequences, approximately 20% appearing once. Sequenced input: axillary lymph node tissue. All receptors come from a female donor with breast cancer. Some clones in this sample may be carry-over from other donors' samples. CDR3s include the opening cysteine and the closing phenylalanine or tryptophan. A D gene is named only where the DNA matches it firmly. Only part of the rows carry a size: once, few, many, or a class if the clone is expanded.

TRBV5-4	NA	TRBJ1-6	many	CASSTGPRGNQNSPLHF	TGTGCCAGCAGCACCGGGCCCCGGGGGAACCAGAATTCACCCCTCCACTTT
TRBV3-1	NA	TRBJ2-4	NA	CASSLFGGAKNIQYF	TGTGCCAGCAGCCTTTTCGGAGGAGCCAAAAACATTCAGTACTTC
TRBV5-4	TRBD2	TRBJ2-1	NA	CASSPGGASGTYNEQFF	TGTGCCAGCAGCCCCGGAGGTGCTAGCGGGACCTACAATGAGCAGTTCTTC
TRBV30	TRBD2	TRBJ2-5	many	CAWSTWTSGQETQYF	TGTGCCTGGAGTACTTGGACTAGCGGCCAAGAGACCCAGTACTTC
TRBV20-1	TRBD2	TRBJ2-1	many	CSAHMLAGGPSYNEQFF	TGCAGTGCTCACATGCTAGCGGGAGGGCCTTCCTACAATGAGCAGTTCTTC
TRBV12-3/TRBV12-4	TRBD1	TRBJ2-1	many	CASSPGPGQGWHEQFF	TGTGCCAGCAGCCCGGGCCCGGGACAGGGTTGGCATGAGCAGTTCTTC
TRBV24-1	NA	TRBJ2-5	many	CATRDNQETQYF	TGTGCCACCAGGGACAACCAAGAGACCCAGTACTTC
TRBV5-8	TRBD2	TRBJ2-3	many	CASSFVSRGGTDTQYF	TGTGCCAGCAGCTTTGTTTCGCGGGGGGGCACAGATACGCAGTATTTT
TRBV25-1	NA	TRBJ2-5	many	CASSASGQAQETQYF	TGTGCCAGCAGTGCGTCAGGACAAGCCCAAGAGACCCAGTACTTC
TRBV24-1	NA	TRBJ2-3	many	CATSDFGRDNTDTQYF	TGTGCCACCAGTGATTTTGGGCGGGACAACACAGATACGCAGTATTTT
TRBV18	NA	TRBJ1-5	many	CASSPSDLQPQHF	TGTGCCAGCTCACCATCGGATTTGCAGCCCCAGCATTTT
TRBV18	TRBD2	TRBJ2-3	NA	CASSAGVGTDTQYF	TGTGCCAGCTCAGCGGGAGTTGGCACAGATACGCAGTATTTT
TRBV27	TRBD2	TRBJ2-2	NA	CASSLWGLAANTGELFF	TGTGCCAGCAGTTTATGGGGACTAGCGGCGAACACCGGGGAGCTGTTTTTT
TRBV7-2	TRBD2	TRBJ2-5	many	CASSPGGLAGGRWNQYF	TGTGCCAGCAGTCCGGGGGGACTAGCGGGGGGAAGATGGAACCAGTACTTC
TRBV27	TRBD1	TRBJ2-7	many	CASSPKQGIGSYEQYF	TGTGCCAGCAGTCCCAAACAGGGGATTGGGTCCTACGAGCAGTACTTC
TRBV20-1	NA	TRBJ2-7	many	CSAFDRRGYEQYF	TGCAGTGCTTTCGACAGGCGCGGCTACGAGCAGTACTTC
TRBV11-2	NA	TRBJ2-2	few	CASSLRAGGIGTGELFF	TGTGCCAGCAGCTTACGGGCGGGCGGGATAGGGACCGGGGAGCTGTTTTTT
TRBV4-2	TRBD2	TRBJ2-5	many	CASSQGGSQETQYF	TGTGCCAGCAGCCAAGGCGGGAGTCAAGAGACCCAGTACTTC
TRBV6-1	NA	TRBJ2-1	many	CASSEVLSNEQFF	TGTGCCAGCAGTGAAGTGTTGTCCAATGAGCAGTTCTTC
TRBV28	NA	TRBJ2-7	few	CASSLTEGQYEQYF	TGTGCCAGCAGTTTAACGGAGGGACAATACGAGCAGTACTTC
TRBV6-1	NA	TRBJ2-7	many	CASSEFWAGEQYF	TGTGCCAGCAGTGAGTTTTGGGCCGGGGAGCAGTACTTC
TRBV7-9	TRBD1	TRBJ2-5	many	CASSLGTVLGETQYF	TGTGCCAGCAGCTTGGGGACAGTCTTGGGGGAGACCCAGTACTTC
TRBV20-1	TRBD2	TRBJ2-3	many	CSARAPSGGAYTDTQYF	TGCAGTGCTAGAGCCCCTAGCGGGGGGGCCTACACAGATACGCAGTATTTT
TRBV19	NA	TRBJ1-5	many	CASSIGQLINSNQPQHF	TGTGCCAGTAGTATCGGCCAGCTAATTAATAGCAATCAGCCCCAGCATTTT
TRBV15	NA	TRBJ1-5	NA	CATSAAGRQNQPQHF	TGTGCCACCAGCGCGGCGGGACGGCAGAATCAGCCCCAGCATTTT
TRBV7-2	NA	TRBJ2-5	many	CASSPRASGVETQYF	TGTGCCAGCAGCCCAAGGGCGTCGGGAGTAGAGACCCAGTACTTC
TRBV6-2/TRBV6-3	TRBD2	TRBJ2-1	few	CAIRLAGGNEQFF	TGTGCCATCCGACTAGCGGGGGGCAATGAGCAGTTCTTC
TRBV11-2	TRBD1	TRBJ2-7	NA	CASNPGGAYYEQYF	TGTGCCAGCAACCCAGGGGGCGCTTACTACGAGCAGTACTTC
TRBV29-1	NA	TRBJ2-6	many	CSVGVSGANVLTF	TGCAGCGTTGGAGTTTCTGGGGCCAACGTCCTGACTTTC
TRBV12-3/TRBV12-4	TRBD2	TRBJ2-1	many	CASSLWRGDNEQFF	TGTGCCAGCAGTTTGTGGCGGGGGGACAATGAGCAGTTCTTC
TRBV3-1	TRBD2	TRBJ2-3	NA	CASSHTWGTSGGSTDTQYF	TGTGCCAGCAGCCACACATGGGGGACTAGCGGGGGGAGCACAGATACGCAGTATTTT
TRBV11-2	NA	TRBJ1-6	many	CASSLVRGARASPLHF	TGTGCCAGCAGCTTAGTCCGCGGGGCCCGGGCTTCACCCCTCCACTTT
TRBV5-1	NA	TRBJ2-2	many	CASSLRPEDGELFF	TGCGCCAGCAGCTTACGGCCGGAGGACGGGGAGCTGTTTTTT
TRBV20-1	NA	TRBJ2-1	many	CSAILSDRVYNEQFF	TGCAGTGCCATTCTTAGCGACCGAGTCTACAATGAGCAGTTCTTC
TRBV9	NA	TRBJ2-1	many	CASSPTLGGGGYNEQFF	TGTGCCAGCAGCCCCACGTTAGGGGGAGGTGGATACAATGAGCAGTTCTTC
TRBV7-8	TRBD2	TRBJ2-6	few	CASSLSAGEFHGANVLTF	TGTGCCAGCAGCTTATCCGCGGGGGAGTTCCATGGGGCCAACGTCCTGACTTTC
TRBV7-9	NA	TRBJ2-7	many	CASSFLGISYEQYF	TGTGCCAGCAGCTTTTTGGGGATCTCCTACGAGCAGTACTTC
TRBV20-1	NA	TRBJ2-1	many	CSAQRHNEQFF	TGCAGTGCGCAACGACACAATGAGCAGTTCTTC
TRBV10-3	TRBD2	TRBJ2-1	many	CAHNAGGRDNEQFF	TGTGCCCACAACGCGGGGGGGCGGGACAATGAGCAGTTCTTC
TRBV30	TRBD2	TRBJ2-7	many	CAWSVLAGGKSEQYF	TGTGCCTGGAGTGTCTTGGCGGGAGGGAAAAGCGAGCAGTACTTC
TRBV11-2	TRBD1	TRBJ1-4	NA	CASSLFTGGEKLFF	TGTGCCAGCAGCTTATTCACAGGGGGTGAAAAACTGTTTTTT
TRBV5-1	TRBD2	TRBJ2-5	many	CASSHGTSGQETQYF	TGCGCCAGCAGCCACGGGACTAGCGGGCAAGAGACCCAGTACTTC
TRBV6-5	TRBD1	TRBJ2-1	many	CASTQPGQGMNEQFF	TGTGCCAGCACCCAACCGGGACAGGGAATGAATGAGCAGTTCTTC
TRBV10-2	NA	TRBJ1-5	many	CASSEYGVNNQPQHF	TGCGCCAGCAGTGAGTATGGAGTGAACAATCAGCCCCAGCATTTT
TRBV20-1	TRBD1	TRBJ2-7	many	CSAGQGYEQYF	TGCAGTGCTGGACAGGGTTACGAGCAGTACTTC
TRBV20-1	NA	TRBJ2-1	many	CSASGQGKHEQFF	TGCAGTGCTAGTGGGCAGGGCAAACATGAGCAGTTCTTC
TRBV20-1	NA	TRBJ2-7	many	CSANRDHEQYF	TGCAGTGCTAACAGGGATCACGAGCAGTACTTC
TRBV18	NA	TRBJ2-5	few	CASSPLGQETQYF	TGTGCCAGCTCACCTCTGGGACAAGAGACCCAGTACTTC
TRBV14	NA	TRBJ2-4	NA	CASSHERPLAKNIQYF	TGTGCCAGCAGTCACGAAAGGCCTCTAGCCAAAAACATTCAGTACTTC
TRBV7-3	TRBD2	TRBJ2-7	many	CASSLSSGSYEQYF	TGTGCCAGCAGCCTCTCTAGCGGTTCCTACGAGCAGTACTTC
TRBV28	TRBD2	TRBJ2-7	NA	CASSNRLAGGHETYEQYF	TGTGCCAGCAGTAACAGACTAGCGGGAGGGCACGAAACCTACGAGCAGTACTTC
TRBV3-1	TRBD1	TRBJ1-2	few	CASSQTLQGGGYTF	TGTGCCAGCAGCCAAACACTACAGGGGGGTGGCTACACCTTC
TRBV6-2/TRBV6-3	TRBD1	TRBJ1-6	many	CASSRIRGQTYNSPLHF	TGTGCCAGCAGTCGTATCAGGGGGCAGACCTATAATTCACCCCTCCACTTT
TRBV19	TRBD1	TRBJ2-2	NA	CASSRTGGNTGELFF	TGTGCCAGTAGCAGGACAGGGGGAAACACCGGGGAGCTGTTTTTT
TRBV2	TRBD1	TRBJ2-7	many	CASSLGGQGAGEQYF	TGTGCCAGCAGCCTAGGGGGACAGGGGGCGGGCGAGCAGTACTTC